This T cell receptor (beta chain) was sequenced for a study of control samples from healthy donors and cancer patients. Germline V lookup: CDR1 MNHNY, CDR2 SVGAGI (reference sequence). This CDR3 spans 14 amino acids. Trimming took 0 bases from V and 5 from J; bases not matched to a gene: 3. The method was immunoSEQ multiplex PCR; TCRdb's version includes in-frame clones alone and lacks a portion of them. Of about 26,000 clones in the sample, around 83% were seen once. This TCR was sampled from a man aged 60 to 75 with colorectal cancer. The sequenced material came from PBMCs. This sequence joins TRBV6-6 and TRBJ2-5; 7 nucleotides agree with TRBD2. The CDR3 bases are TGTGCCAGCAGTTACTCGGGGGGGAGGGAGACCCAGTACTTC. Protein sequence: CASSYSGGRETQYF.